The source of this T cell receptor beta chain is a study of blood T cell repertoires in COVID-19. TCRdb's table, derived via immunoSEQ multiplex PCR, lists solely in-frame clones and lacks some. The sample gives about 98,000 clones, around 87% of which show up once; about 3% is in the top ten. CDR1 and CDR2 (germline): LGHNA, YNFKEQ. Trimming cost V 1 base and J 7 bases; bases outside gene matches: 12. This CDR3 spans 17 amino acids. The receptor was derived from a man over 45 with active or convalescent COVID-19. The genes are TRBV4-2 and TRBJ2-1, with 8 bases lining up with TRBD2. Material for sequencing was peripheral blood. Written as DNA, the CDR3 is TGTGCCAGCAGCCAAGGGAAGTCGGGGGGGCAATTAAATGAGCAGTTCTTC. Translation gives CASSQGKSGGQLNEQFF.